The clone carrying this T cell receptor beta chain was picked up a small number of times. Antigen: not known. Germline V lookup: CDR1 MNHEY, CDR2 SVGEGT. V gave up 6 bases and J gave up 4 bases, with 17 bases separating them. CDR3 length: 15 residues. This entry is derived from a study of blood T cells in healthy people across ages. Findings and caveats of the study: Expanded clonotype shifts may have been confounded, as the donors had an unknown CMV status. Donors of long life had a larger count of naive CD4+ cells and greater diversity than aged donors.

With a J-beta primer mix and a sample-barcoded 5' primer, a second PCR ran about 7 to 12 cycles. Paired-end reads containing CDR3 totaled no fewer than 2.5 million for each sample. MiXCR was run by TCRdb on the 5' RACE reads, yielding one entry per CDR3 protein. The sample yields about 1.8 million distinct CDR3 sequences, about 50% seen once. Input material: blood. The receptor's source is a woman aged 40 to 49 in good health. The chain uses TRBV6-2 or TRBV6-3 and TRBJ2-3, with unresolved D. CDR3 coding DNA: TGTGCCAGCAGCCTTGGATTACTCGCCGCAGATACGCAGTATTTT. Amino acid sequence: CASSLGLLAADTQYF.